Following are 24 T cell receptor beta chains from one sample sequenced in a study of T-cell reconstitution after alpha-beta-depleted transplantation in children. For TCRbeta, the library was prepared with unique molecular identifiers. TCRdb itself ran the PCR reads through MiXCR, one entry per CDR3 protein. The profile covers hundreds of thousands of distinct CDR3 sequences, with roughly 16% appearing a single time and over 25% taken by the ten largest. This material consisted of PBMCs, mostly from graft donor cells, taken 360 days after TCRalphabeta/CD19-depleted stem cell transplant. Receptor source: a boy under two years old who had a stem cell transplant for Wiskott-Aldrich syndrome, so the T cells may come from the graft donor.

The rearrangement joins TRBV28 to TRBJ2-2; perhaps TRBD1 as D (5 bases). Germline V gene lookup returns CDR1 MDHEN and CDR2 SYDVKM. Trimming took off 3 bases at V and 3 bases at J, with 11 bases between the two ends. CDR3 length: 15 residues. CDR3 sequence (DNA): TGTGCCAGCAGTTTTCTCCAGGGTGACACCGGGGAGCTGTTTTTT. Protein sequence: CASSFLQGDTGELFF.

This clonotype was seen many times. The chain combines TRBV12-3 or TRBV12-4 with TRBJ2-1, with D possibly matching TRBD2 (6 bases). This CDR3 contains 15 residues. With 7 bases removed from V and 3 bases from J, the gap between germline ends came to 16 bases. CDR3 sequence: CASKRSGLDYNEQFF. The DNA for the CDR3 is TGTGCCAGCAAACGGAGCGGGCTTGACTACAATGAGCAGTTCTTC.

This clonotype was observed a single time. The rearrangement links TRBV5-1 to TRBJ2-5, with 9 bases matching TRBD2. Trimming at V came to 0 bases and at J to 4 bases, leaving 7 bases not matched to a gene. CDR3 size: 16 residues. CDR1 and CDR2 from the germline V gene are SGHRS and YFSETQ. CDR3 sequence reads: CASSLVRRGGAETQYF. CDR3 nucleotide sequence: TGCGCCAGCAGCTTGGTACGGCGGGGGGGCGCAGAGACCCAGTACTTC.

CDR3 sequence (DNA): TGTGCCAGCAGATCCGTGAGGGCCGAGTACTTC. It encodes CASRSVRAEYF. The V and J genes are TRBV6-5 and TRBJ2-7; D is possibly TRBD2 (5 bases). The CDR3 is made up of 11 amino acids. Trimming pared 6 bases from V and 11 bases from J, leaving 14 bases between. The germline V gene encodes CDR1 MNHEY and CDR2 SVGAGI.

The rearrangement joins TRBV12-3 or TRBV12-4 to TRBJ2-3, with unresolved D. The CDR3 runs to 12 residues. The V end was cut by 6 bases, the J end by 3 bases, with 7 bases between. The CDR3: CASRNQTDTQYF. CDR3 DNA sequence: TGTGCCAGCAGGAATCAAACAGATACGCAGTATTTT.

The table lists this clonotype with a few counts. The chain has TRBV5-6 and TRBJ2-5, with D unresolved. This CDR3 spans 17 amino acids. Trimming stripped 4 bases from V and 5 bases from J, with 24 bases between. Per the germline V gene, CDR1 is SGHDT and CDR2 is YYEEEE. The CDR3 reads CASSTTHPTTAWETQYF. The CDR3 DNA reads as TGTGCCAGCAGCACGACACACCCGACGACCGCTTGGGAGACCCAGTACTTC.

The chain uses TRBV5-1 and TRBJ2-3; TRBD1 aligns across 7 bases. CDR1 and CDR2 from the germline V gene are SGHRS and YFSETQ. Losses at the gene ends were 0 bases for V and 2 bases for J; bases not matched to a gene: 6. This CDR3 contains 16 residues. CDR3 in amino acids: CASSLDYRGSTDTQYF. CDR3 bases: TGCGCCAGCAGCTTGGATTACAGGGGATCCACAGATACGCAGTATTTT.

The sample holds a few counts of this clonotype. V gene TRBV6-5 combines with J gene TRBJ1-1; D is possibly TRBD1 (5 bases). This CDR3 comprises 15 residues. The germline CDR1 and CDR2 sequences are MNHEY and SVGAGI. Trimming removed 5 bases from V and 2 bases from J, with 15 bases in between. CDR3 nucleotides: TGTGCCAGCAGTCACCAGACAGTAGCTAACACTGAAGCTTTCTTT. Its protein product is CASSHQTVANTEAFF.

This clonotype was detected only a few times. This chain uses TRBV11-3 with TRBJ2-1; possible D gene TRBD1, 6 bases. The CDR3 is 17 amino acids. CDR1 and CDR2 from the germline V gene are SGHNT and YENEEA. Trimming took off 1 base at V and 4 bases at J, with 17 bases between the two ends. The CDR3 nucleotides read TGTGCCAGCAGCTTAGGGTGGGACACCGAAACTTACAATGAGCAGTTCTTC. Its protein product is CASSLGWDTETYNEQFF.

This clonotype was counted between two and nine times. The chain is built from TRBV28 and TRBJ1-2, with 8 nucleotides matching TRBD1. V gave up 11 bases and J gave up 1 base; unmatched junction bases: 6. This CDR3 is built from 13 residues. CDR1 is MDHEN and CDR2 is SYDVKM in the germline V gene. CDR3 protein: CAGGDRINYGYTF. CDR3 coding DNA: TGTGCCGGGGGGGACAGGATTAACTATGGCTACACCTTC.

The sample holds a few counts of this clonotype. J is TRBJ1-4 and V is TRBV6-5, with D uncertain. This CDR3 has 17 amino acids. Germline loops: CDR1 MNHEY, CDR2 SVGAGI. Trimming shortened V by 0 bases and J by 10 bases, and 21 bases separated the two germline ends. The CDR3 DNA sequence: TGTGCCAGCAGTTACTCGAGAAATAGACATAGCGAGCGAAAACTGTTTTTT. It is translated as CASSYSRNRHSERKLFF.

The chain couples TRBV5-4 to TRBJ2-1; TRBD2 matches 9 bases. Per germline, CDR1 SGHNT and CDR2 YYREEE (reference sequence). The CDR3 is 17 amino acids. V lost 5 bases, J lost 7 bases, and 16 bases stayed unmatched. The CDR3 loop is CASRRQFIAGERNEQFF. The CDR3 DNA sequence: TGTGCCAGCAGGCGGCAGTTCATAGCGGGAGAACGGAATGAGCAGTTCTTC.

The chain has TRBV4-1 and TRBJ2-5; no definite D call. V lost 2 bases, J lost 3 bases, and 10 bases lay in between. CDR1 is MGHRA, CDR2 YSYEKL, per germline. The length of the CDR3 is 14 residues. CDR3 residues: CASSQIGGKETQYF. The CDR3 coding sequence is TGCGCCAGCAGCCAAATTGGCGGTAAAGAGACCCAGTACTTC.

This clonotype was picked up a small number of times. The V call is TRBV10-3, the J call TRBJ2-7; 9 nucleotides line up with TRBD1. The CDR3 extends over 13 amino acids. The V segment lost 6 bases and the J segment 3 bases; nucleotides outside the gene matches: 3. Germline CDR1 is ENHRY and CDR2 is SYGVKD. Here the CDR3 reads CAISGQGLYEQYF. CDR3 in DNA: TGTGCCATCAGCGGACAGGGGCTCTACGAGCAGTACTTC.

This clonotype was seen a handful of times. V is TRBV27 and J is TRBJ2-2, with 8 bases identical to TRBD1. The CDR3 is made up of 17 amino acids. The V gene end was trimmed by 5 bases and the J gene end by 3 bases; junction bases not matched to a gene: 11. Germline loops: CDR1 MNHEY, CDR2 SMNVEV (reference sequence). In DNA, the CDR3 is TGTGCCAGCAGTATAATCCCCCACAGGGGGGACACCGGGGAGCTGTTTTTT. It specifies CASSIIPHRGDTGELFF.

The J gene is TRBJ1-5, the V gene TRBV5-1; D is uncertain. The CDR3 runs to 13 residues. Germline assignment: CDR1 SGHRS and CDR2 YFSETQ. Trimming left V 3 bases short and J 3 bases short, with 7 bases between. CDR3 sequence (DNA): TGCGCCAGCAGCTGGTACCCCAATCAGCCCCAGCATTTT. Protein sequence: CASSWYPNQPQHF.

This clonotype was observed a few times. The rearrangement uses TRBV6-6 and TRBJ2-5, with a possible D match to TRBD1 (6 bases). Looked up from germline, CDR1 is MNHNY and CDR2 is SVGAGI (reference sequence). V was trimmed by 5 bases and J by 3 bases, leaving 10 bases between them. The CDR3 length is 13 residues. CDR3 sequence reads: CASSRRTEETQYF. For the CDR3, the DNA is TGTGCCAGCAGTCGAAGGACAGAAGAGACCCAGTACTTC.

This clonotype was detected a few times. CDR3: CATSRVRLAGDEQFF. CDR3 sequence (DNA): TGTGCCACCAGCAGAGTCAGACTAGCGGGAGATGAGCAGTTCTTC. This sequence joins TRBV15 and TRBJ2-1, with 12 bases matching TRBD2. The trim removed 1 base at V and 8 bases at J, leaving 3 bases unmatched. The germline V gene has CDR1 LNHNV and CDR2 YYDKDF (reference sequence). The CDR3 has 15 amino acids. Full variable domain (outside the CDR3, taken from reference TRBV15 and TRBJ2-1): DAMVIQNPRYQVTQFGKPVTLSCSQTLNHNVMYWYQQKSSQAPKLLFHYYDKDFNNEADTPDNFQSRRPNTSFCFLDIRSPGLGDTAMYLCATSRVRLAGDEQFFGPGTRLTVL.

CDR3 residues: CASGSAREGTQYF. CDR3 DNA: TGTGCTAGTGGTTCGGCGAGAGAGGGGACCCAGTACTTC. V is TRBV12-5 and J is TRBJ2-5, with a weak D call TRBD2 (5 bases). CDR3 size: 13 residues. Trimming left V 4 bases short and J 7 bases short, with 13 bases between. CDR1 is LGHNT, CDR2 FRNRAP, per germline.

The V call is TRBV15, the J call TRBJ2-2; TRBD1 might be the D (5 bases). The CDR3 extends over 16 amino acids. In germline, CDR1 is LNHNV, CDR2 YYDKDF (reference sequence). Trimming took off 3 bases at V and 5 bases at J, with 16 bases between the two ends. In DNA, the CDR3 is TGTGCCACCAGCAGGGACATTACGAGTAGGACCGGGGAGCTGTTTTTT. It translates to CATSRDITSRTGELFF.

This clonotype appeared a few times. This sequence joins TRBV9 and TRBJ2-4; 10 nucleotides agree with TRBD1. CDR1 SGDLS and CDR2 YYNGEE come from the germline V gene. V was clipped by 0 bases and J by 9 bases; unmatched bases: 6. The CDR3 runs 15 residues. This CDR3 is CASSVGDRGPVIQYF. The CDR3 DNA sequence: TGTGCCAGCAGCGTAGGCGACAGGGGGCCGGTCATTCAGTACTTC.

J is TRBJ2-4 and V is TRBV3-1; D may be TRBD2 (5 bases). This CDR3 spans 12 amino acids. Germline CDR1 and CDR2: LGHDT and YNNKEL (reference sequence). V gave up 1 base and J gave up 12 bases, with 10 bases separating them. CDR3 in amino acids: CASSQGRLPQYF. The CDR3, as DNA: TGTGCCAGCAGCCAAGGGAGGCTCCCTCAGTACTTC.

This clonotype was counted only a few times. The V and J genes are TRBV20-1 and TRBJ1-4; D unresolved. V lost 0 bases, J lost 8 bases, and 10 bases lay in between. CDR3 length: 13 amino acids. Germline lookup yields CDR1 DFQATT and CDR2 SNEGSKA (reference sequence). The CDR3 protein is CSARDATKEKLFF. The CDR3 DNA sequence: TGCAGTGCTAGAGACGCGACCAAGGAAAAACTGTTTTTT.

This rearrangement joins TRBV9 to TRBJ2-6, with unresolved D. V lost 4 bases, J lost 9 bases, and 11 bases lay in between. This CDR3 is built from 13 residues. From germline, CDR1 is SGDLS and CDR2 YYNGEE. CDR3 nucleotide sequence: TGTGCCAGCAGCCTGGACCTGAACAACGTCCTGACTTTC. Translating gives CASSLDLNNVLTF.